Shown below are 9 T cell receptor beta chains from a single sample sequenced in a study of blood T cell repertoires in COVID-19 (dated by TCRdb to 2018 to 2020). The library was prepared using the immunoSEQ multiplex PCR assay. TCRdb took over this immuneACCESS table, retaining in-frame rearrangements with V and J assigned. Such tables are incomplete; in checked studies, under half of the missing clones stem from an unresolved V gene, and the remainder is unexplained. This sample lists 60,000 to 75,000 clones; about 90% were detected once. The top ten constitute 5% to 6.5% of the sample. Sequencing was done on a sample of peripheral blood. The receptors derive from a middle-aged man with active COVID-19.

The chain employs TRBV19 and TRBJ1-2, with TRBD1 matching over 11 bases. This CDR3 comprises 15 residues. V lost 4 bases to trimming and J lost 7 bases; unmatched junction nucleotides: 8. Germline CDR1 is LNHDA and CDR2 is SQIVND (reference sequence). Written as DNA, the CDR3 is TGTGCCAGTAGTAGCTTACGGGACAGGGGGACTGGCTACACCTTC. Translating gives CASSSLRDRGTGYTF. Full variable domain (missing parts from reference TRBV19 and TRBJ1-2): DGGITQSPKYLFRKEGQNVTLSCEQNLNHDAMYWYRQDPGQGLRLIYYSQIVNDFQKGDIAEGYSVSREKKESFPLTVTSAQKNPTAFYLCASSSLRDRGTGYTFGSGTRLTVV.

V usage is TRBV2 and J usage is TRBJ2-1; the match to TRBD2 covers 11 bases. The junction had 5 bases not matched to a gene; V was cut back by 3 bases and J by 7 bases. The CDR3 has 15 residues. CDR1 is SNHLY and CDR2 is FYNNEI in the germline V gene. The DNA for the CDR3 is TGTGCCAGCAGTGATCGTAGCGGGAGGGTTAATGAGCAGTTCTTC. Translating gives CASSDRSGRVNEQFF.

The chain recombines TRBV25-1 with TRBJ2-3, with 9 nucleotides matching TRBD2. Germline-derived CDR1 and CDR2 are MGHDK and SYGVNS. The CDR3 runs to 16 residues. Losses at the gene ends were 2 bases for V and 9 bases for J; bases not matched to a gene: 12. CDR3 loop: CASSEKGVSGSRTQYF. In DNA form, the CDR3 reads TGTGCCAGCAGTGAAAAGGGGGTTAGCGGGAGTCGGACGCAGTATTTT.

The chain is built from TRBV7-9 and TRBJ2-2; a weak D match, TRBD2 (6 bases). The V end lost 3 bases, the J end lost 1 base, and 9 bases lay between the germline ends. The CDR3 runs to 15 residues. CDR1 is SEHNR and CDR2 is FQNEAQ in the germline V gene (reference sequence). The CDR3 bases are TGTGCCAGCAGCTTTGCGGGACGGAACACCGGGGAGCTGTTTTTT. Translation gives CASSFAGRNTGELFF.

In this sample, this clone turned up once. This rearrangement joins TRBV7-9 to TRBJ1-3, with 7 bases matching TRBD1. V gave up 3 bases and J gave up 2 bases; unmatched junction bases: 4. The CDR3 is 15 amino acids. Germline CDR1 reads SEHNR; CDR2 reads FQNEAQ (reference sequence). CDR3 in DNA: TGTGCCAGCAGCTTTACAGGGGAAGCTGGAAACACCATATATTTT. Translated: CASSFTGEAGNTIYF.

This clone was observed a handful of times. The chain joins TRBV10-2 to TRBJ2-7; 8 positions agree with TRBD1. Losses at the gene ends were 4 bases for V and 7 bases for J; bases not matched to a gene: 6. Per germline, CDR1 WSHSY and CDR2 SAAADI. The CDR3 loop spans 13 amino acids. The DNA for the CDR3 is TGCGCCAGCAGTGGCCGGACAGGGAGTGAGCAGTACTTC. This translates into CASSGRTGSEQYF.

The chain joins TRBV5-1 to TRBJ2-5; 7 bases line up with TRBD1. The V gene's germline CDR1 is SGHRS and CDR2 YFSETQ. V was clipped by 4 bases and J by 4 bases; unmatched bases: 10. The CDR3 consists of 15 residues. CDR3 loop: CASSTTGQKLETQYF. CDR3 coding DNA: TGCGCCAGCAGCACTACGGGACAGAAATTAGAGACCCAGTACTTC.

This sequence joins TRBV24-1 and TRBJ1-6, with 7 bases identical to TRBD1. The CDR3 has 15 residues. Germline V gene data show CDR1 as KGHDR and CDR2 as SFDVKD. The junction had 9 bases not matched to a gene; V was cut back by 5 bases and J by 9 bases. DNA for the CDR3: TGTGCCACCAGTGGGCAGACAGGGTTAGTTTCACCCCTCCACTTT. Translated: CATSGQTGLVSPLHF.

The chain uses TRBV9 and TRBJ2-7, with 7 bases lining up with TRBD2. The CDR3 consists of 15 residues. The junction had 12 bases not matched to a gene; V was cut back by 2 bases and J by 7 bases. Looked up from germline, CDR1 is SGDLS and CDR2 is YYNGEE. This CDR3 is CASSVSGTQSLEQYF. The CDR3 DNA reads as TGTGCCAGCAGCGTGAGCGGGACGCAATCGTTAGAGCAGTACTTC.